This TCR beta chain was retrieved from a study of T cells after yellow fever vaccination. The V gene's germline CDR1 is SGHTA and CDR2 FQGNSA. This CDR3 has 17 amino acids. V trimming: 5 bases; J trimming: 0 bases; junction bases outside the gene matches: 8. TCRdb re-called the 5' RACE reads with MiXCR, one entry per CDR3 protein. The sample includes about 260,000 distinct CDR3 sequences, under 15% of them seen just once. This TCR came from a man aged 25-45 years who received the YFV17D yellow fever vaccine. The V and J genes are TRBV7-2 and TRBJ2-7, with 12 bases fitting TRBD2. The source material was CD4+ T cells sorted from PBMCs, sampled 45 days after the yellow fever booster vaccination. The CDR3 region has the DNA TGTGCCAGCAGCGAGACTAGCGGGGGACACCACTCCTACGAGCAGTACTTC. This encodes CASSETSGGHHSYEQYF. Based on the CDR3 plus reference TRBV7-2 and TRBJ2-7, the full variable domain is GAGVSQSPSNKVTEKGKDVELRCDPISGHTALYWYRQSLGQGLEFLIYFQGNSAPDKSGLPSDRFSAERTGGSVSTLTIQRTQQEDSAVYLCASSETSGGHHSYEQYFGPGTRLTVT.